This TCR beta chain was obtained from a study of T cell responses to AZD1222 COVID-19 vaccine (dated by TCRdb to the early 2020s). Concerning the study at large: AZD1222 recipients given second doses at about 4 weeks or at about 12 weeks were pooled, since spike-specific TCR depth and breadth were not found to differ between the two schedules. Trial participants were enrolled by age into subgroups of 18-55, 56-69 and 70-plus years, and about 150, 27 and 61 TCR-sequenced participants, respectively, were included in these subgroups. TCR sequencing covered over 230 trial participants: about 210 given two doses of AZD1222 and about 26 given two doses of MenACWY control vaccine.

The time point tag for this specimen amounts to: baseline before first vaccination. Vaccinee samples were obtained from the UK trials COV001 and COV002, which included a single-blind randomized controlled phase 2/3 trial of AZD1222 (ChAdOx1 nCoV-19) in healthy adults. Trial participant PBMC samples were collected at day 0 and day 28 after the second dose for TCRbeta chain sequencing. On this clone itself: The target of this receptor is not known. Per-base quality was not reported, and no clone a single base away is much larger than it.

The CDR3 regions of human TCRbeta chains were analyzed by immunosequencing. As for the authors' bioinformatics: Repertoire TCRs were checked for matches against a reference library of SARS-CoV-2-specific TCRs that had been generated using the MIRA antigen-specificity platform. Breadth was defined as the fraction of unique TCRs that were SARS-CoV-2-associated, and depth was defined as the fraction of total T cells that were SARS-CoV-2-associated. Using the MIRA data, every spike-specific TCR was mapped to the spike region that the TCR reacted to and assigned to either a CD4 or a CD8 class. Log10-transformed breadth and depth values were compared by one-way ANOVA with Sidak's multiple comparisons tests. TCRdb limited this immuneACCESS table to in-frame rearrangements with V and J called. A share of clones is missing; checked studies link under half to unresolved V genes, and the rest is unexplained. V, J and clone size derive from that table, while D and trimming were established from the DNA sequence. The sample data list tens of thousands of clones, and around 84% of these were observed just once. Around 20% of the sample rests with the top ten.

Points the paper makes about the study in general: Reportedly, close to half of the unique spike-specific TCRs recognized epitopes lying outside the regions that are mutated in the B.1.351 and B.1.1.7 variants. A significant rise in spike-specific TCR breadth and depth was observed after two AZD1222 doses relative to day 0 and relative to MenACWY recipients. The whole spike protein was spanned by vaccine-associated CD4 TCRs, and dominant responses were seen in regions 160-218 and 743-854. Participants were mostly white British and included more females than males, and it was suggested by the authors that clonal diversity may have been underestimated. Because no samples from the day 14 peak response were available, repertoires could be characterized only after the peak T cell response. The 56-69-year group was small, and its depth increase did not reach significance, likely because of low power. Conclusions about previously exposed vaccinees are limited, since just 5 to 7 AZD1222 recipients were seropositive for SARS-CoV-2 at baseline.

Sequenced here: peripheral blood, sampled on day 0 of AZD1222 vaccination. This sequence was found in an adult in good health.

The nucleotide sequence reads TGCAGTGCTAGTATCTGGCAGGGGCCTGAAGCTTTCTTT. Protein translation: CSASIWQGPEAFF. The sequence is built from TRBV20-1 and TRBJ1-1; matching of 6 bases hints at TRBD1 as the D gene. Trimming at the junction amounts to 3 bases on V and 6 bases on J, and the germline ends lie 14 bases apart. The CDR3 goes from the cysteine to the phenylalanine over 13 residues. Only the CDR3 DNA stays, 39 bases, in frame from base 1. The germline V gene (reference sequence) provides CDR1 DFQATT and CDR2 SNEGSKA.